These 4 T cell receptor beta chains came from one sample sequenced in a study of cytomegalovirus exposure and HLA in healthy donors. TCRdb's table, derived via immunoSEQ multiplex PCR, lists solely in-frame clones and lacks some. This sample has under 200,000 clones, with roughly 89% found just once. The specimen was PBMCs. The receptor source for this set is a woman in her late teens or twenties in good health and CMV-seropositive.

This clone was picked up one time. CDR3 sequence: CASSETGWTDTQYF. Written as DNA, the CDR3 is TGTGCCAGCAGTGAAACCGGGTGGACAGATACGCAGTATTTT. The chain employs TRBV2 and TRBJ2-3; the D is unclear. CDR1 is SNHLY, CDR2 FYNNEI, per germline. Trimming removed 2 bases from V and 3 bases from J, with 9 bases in between. This CDR3 has 14 amino acids. The full variable domain, with the rest looked up from reference TRBV2 and TRBJ2-3, is EPEVTQTPSHQVTQMGQEVILRCVPISNHLYFYWYRQILGQKVEFLVSFYNNEISEKSEIFDDQFSVERPDGSNFTLKIRSTKLEDSAMYFCASSETGWTDTQYFGPGTRLTVL.

The chain combines TRBV6-1 with TRBJ2-7; TRBD1 agrees at 10 bases. Germline CDR1 MNHNS, CDR2 SASEGT. The CDR3 contains 13 residues. Trimming took 7 bases from V and 4 from J; bases not matched to a gene: 4. The CDR3 loop reads CASTPDRGYEQYF. CDR3 coding DNA: TGTGCCAGCACCCCGGACAGGGGGTACGAGCAGTACTTC.

The J gene is TRBJ2-5, the V gene TRBV9; unclear D gene. V was shortened by 4 bases and J by 4 bases, with 11 bases between the two germline ends. The CDR3 length is 13 residues. Germline loops: CDR1 SGDLS, CDR2 YYNGEE. The CDR3: CASSKDIGETQYF. DNA for the CDR3: TGTGCCAGCAGCAAAGACATAGGAGAGACCCAGTACTTC.

The chain joins TRBV7-3 to TRBJ2-1; TRBD2 aligns across 13 bases. The CDR3 runs 22 residues. Trimming cost V 1 base and J 0 bases; bases outside gene matches: 15. Germline loops: CDR1 SGHTA, CDR2 FQGTGA. CDR3 amino acids: CASSLIPQGTSGIITSYNEQFF. CDR3 coding DNA: TGTGCCAGCAGCTTAATCCCCCAGGGGACTAGCGGGATTATAACCTCCTACAATGAGCAGTTCTTC.